This TCR beta chain was sequenced for a study of CD8 T cells in Susac syndrome. Each multiple sclerosis control was a treatment-naive patient with relapsing-remitting disease that was either stable or active. Negative isolation was applied to CD8+ and CD4+ T cells, and FACS enrichment was applied to TEMRA cells. Random hexamers were used to reverse transcribe an amount of about 0.45 to 1 ug RNA. The method of amplification for TCR beta CDR3 was immunoSEQ multiplex PCR, covering 54 Vbeta and 13 Jbeta. TCRdb itself ran the immunoSEQ multiplex PCR reads through MiXCR, one entry per CDR3 protein. The sample has around 130,000 distinct CDR3 sequences; 85% to 95% are singletons. With V trimmed by 4 bases and J by 0 bases, 4 bases remained unmatched. The CDR3 totals 15 residues. Germline V lookup: CDR1 LGHDT, CDR2 YNNKEL (reference sequence).

This receptor was identified in a human donor with multiple sclerosis. This sequence joins TRBV3-1 and TRBJ1-1, with 8 bases aligning to TRBD1. Sample: CD4+ T cells from PBMCs. The CDR3 loop reads CASSRPGQVNTEAFF. DNA for the CDR3: TGTGCCAGCAGCCGCCCGGGACAGGTGAACACTGAAGCTTTCTTT. Full variable domain (missing parts from reference TRBV3-1 and TRBJ1-1): DTAVSQTPKYLVTQMGNDKSIKCEQNLGHDTMYWYKQDSKKFLKIMFSYNNKELIINETVPNRFSPKSPDKAHLNLHINSLELGDSAVYFCASSRPGQVNTEAFFGQGTRLTVV.